This TCR beta chain was observed in a study of cytomegalovirus exposure and HLA in healthy donors. This clone appeared a few times. Its antigen is unidentified. Findings and caveats of the study: Later analysis showed TCR association rates varying by HLA locus, highest for DRB1 and lowest for HLA-C.

PCR employed 60 Vbeta and 13 Jbeta primers. Sequencing was performed with immunoSEQ multiplex PCR; in TCRdb, only in-frame clones are kept and a portion is missing. The table shows some 160,000 clones, with 65% to 85% occurring only once. This CDR3 is 12 amino acids long. Germline loops: CDR1 MNHEY, CDR2 SVGAGI. With 6 bases clipped from V and 8 bases from J, the junction kept 4 bases outside the gene matches. The receptor was isolated from a man aged 55 to 70 in good health and CMV-seronegative. The chain is built from TRBV6-5 and TRBJ2-1, with TRBD2 matching over 7 bases. The sample was PBMCs. CDR3 DNA: TGTGCCAGCAGCCCCCGGGGGGATGAGCAGTTCTTC. It encodes CASSPRGDEQFF.